This T cell receptor (beta chain) is from a study of spatial heterogeneity in lung cancer. Study-level background: Consistently, beta-chain sequences turned up in larger numbers than alpha-chain sequences did. General study results and limits: At tumor resection, ubiquitous expanded TCRs were detected in blood more often than later.

Time point defined: sample taken at primary tumor resection. Whole RNA obtained from tumor, nontumor lung or frozen PBMC underwent sequencing without sorting. There are 14 residues in the CDR3. One entry per CDR3 protein, called by TCRdb with MiXCR from the 5' RACE reads. Among roughly 80,000 distinct CDR3 sequences listed, 8% were seen once. About this clonotype: Its antigen is unknown. It may be a read error: a sequence one base away is much more abundant.

This specimen was PBMCs, taken at surgery. The rearrangement joins TRBV12-3 or TRBV12-4 to TRBJ2-7; no definite D call. This clonotype was sampled from a male donor with early-stage non-small cell lung cancer. This CDR3 is CTSSPSLVLNEQYF. CDR3 sequence (DNA): TGTACCAGCAGTCCAAGTCTAGTATTGAACGAGCAGTACTTC.